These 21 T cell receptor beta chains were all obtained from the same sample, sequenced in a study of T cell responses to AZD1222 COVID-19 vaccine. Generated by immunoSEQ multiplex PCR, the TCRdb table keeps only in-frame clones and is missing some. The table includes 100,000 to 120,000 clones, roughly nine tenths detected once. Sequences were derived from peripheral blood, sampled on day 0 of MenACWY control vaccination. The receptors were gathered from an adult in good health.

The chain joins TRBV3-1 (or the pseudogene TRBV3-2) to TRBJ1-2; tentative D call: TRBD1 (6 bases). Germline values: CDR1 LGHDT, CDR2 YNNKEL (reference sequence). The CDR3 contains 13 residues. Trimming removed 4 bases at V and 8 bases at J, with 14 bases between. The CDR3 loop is CASSPQSGEGYTF. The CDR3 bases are TGTGCCAGCAGCCCCCAATCAGGGGAAGGCTACACCTTC.

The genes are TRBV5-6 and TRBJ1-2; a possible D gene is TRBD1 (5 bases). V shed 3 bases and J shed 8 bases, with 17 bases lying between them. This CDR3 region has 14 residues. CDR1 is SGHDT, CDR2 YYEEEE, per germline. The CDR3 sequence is CASSSRDPLKGYTF. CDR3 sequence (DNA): TGTGCCAGCAGCTCCCGGGACCCTCTCAAGGGCTACACCTTC.

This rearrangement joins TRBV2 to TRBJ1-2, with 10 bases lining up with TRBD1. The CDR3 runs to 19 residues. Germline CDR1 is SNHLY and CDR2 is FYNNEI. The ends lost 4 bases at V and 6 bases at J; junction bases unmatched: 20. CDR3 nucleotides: TGTGCCAGCAGTGGGTCGATCCGGGACAGGGGAAGACGAGGGGATGGCTACACCTTC. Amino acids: CASSGSIRDRGRRGDGYTF. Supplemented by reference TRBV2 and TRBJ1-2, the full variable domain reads EPEVTQTPSHQVTQMGQEVILRCVPISNHLYFYWYRQILGQKVEFLVSFYNNEISEKSEIFDDQFSVERPDGSNFTLKIRSTKLEDSAMYFCASSGSIRDRGRRGDGYTFGSGTRLTVV.

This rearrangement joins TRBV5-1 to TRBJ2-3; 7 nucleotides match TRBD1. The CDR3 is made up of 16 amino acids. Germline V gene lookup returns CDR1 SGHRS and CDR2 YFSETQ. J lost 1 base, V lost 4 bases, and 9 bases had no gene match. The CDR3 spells CASSSIPGQRTDTQYF. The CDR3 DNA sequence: TGCGCCAGCAGCAGCATACCGGGACAGCGCACAGATACGCAGTATTTT.

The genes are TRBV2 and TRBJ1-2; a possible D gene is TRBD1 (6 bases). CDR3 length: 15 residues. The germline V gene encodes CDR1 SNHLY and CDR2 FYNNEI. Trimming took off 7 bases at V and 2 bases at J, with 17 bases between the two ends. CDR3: CASTWSGAPNYGYTF. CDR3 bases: TGTGCCAGCACCTGGTCAGGGGCTCCCAACTATGGCTACACCTTC.

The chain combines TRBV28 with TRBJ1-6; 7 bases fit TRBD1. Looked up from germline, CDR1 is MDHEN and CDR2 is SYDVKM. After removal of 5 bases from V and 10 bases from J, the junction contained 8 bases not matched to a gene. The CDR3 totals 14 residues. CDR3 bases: TGTGCCAGCAGTGAACAGGGGTTCAGCTCACCCCTCCACTTT. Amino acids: CASSEQGFSSPLHF.

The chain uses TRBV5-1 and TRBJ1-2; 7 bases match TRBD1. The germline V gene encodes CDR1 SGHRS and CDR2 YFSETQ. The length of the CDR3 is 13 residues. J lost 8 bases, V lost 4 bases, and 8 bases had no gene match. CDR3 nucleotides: TGCGCCAGCAGCGCACAGGGGATCGAAGGCTACACCTTC. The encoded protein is CASSAQGIEGYTF. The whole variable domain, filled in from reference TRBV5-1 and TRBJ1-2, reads KAGVTQTPRYLIKTRGQQVTLSCSPISGHRSVSWYQQTPGQGLQFLFEYFSETQRNKGNFPGRFSGRQFSNSRSEMNVSTLELGDSALYLCASSAQGIEGYTFGSGTRLTVV.

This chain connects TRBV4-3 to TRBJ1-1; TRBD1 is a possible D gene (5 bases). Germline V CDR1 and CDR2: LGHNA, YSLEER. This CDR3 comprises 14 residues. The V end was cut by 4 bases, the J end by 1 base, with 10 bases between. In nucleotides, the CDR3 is TGCGCCAGCAGCCTCAGGGCGGGGAACACTGAAGCTTTCTTT. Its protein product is CASSLRAGNTEAFF.

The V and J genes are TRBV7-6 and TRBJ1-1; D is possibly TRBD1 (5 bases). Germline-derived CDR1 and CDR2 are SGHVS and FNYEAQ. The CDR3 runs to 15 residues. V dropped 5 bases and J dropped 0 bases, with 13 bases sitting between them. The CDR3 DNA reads TGTGCCAGCAGCCCCGAGGGGTTCATGAACACTGAAGCTTTCTTT. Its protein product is CASSPEGFMNTEAFF.

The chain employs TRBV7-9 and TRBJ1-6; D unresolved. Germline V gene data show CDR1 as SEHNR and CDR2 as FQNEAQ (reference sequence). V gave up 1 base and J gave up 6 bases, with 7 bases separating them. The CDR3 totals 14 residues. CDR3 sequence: CASSLEVGNSPLHF. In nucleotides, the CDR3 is TGTGCCAGCAGCTTAGAGGTCGGTAATTCACCCCTCCACTTT.

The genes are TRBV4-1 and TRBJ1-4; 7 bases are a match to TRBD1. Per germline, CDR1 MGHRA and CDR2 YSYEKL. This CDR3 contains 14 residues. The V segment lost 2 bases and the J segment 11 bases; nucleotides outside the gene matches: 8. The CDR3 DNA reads TGCGCCAGCAGCCAACCGGGACAGTCCTGGAAACTGTTTTTT. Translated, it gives CASSQPGQSWKLFF.

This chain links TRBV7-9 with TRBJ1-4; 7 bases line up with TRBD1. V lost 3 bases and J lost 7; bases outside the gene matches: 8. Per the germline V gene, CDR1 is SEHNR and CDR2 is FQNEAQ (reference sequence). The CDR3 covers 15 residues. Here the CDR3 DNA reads TGTGCCAGCAGCTTCTCGACAGGGAGTGGTGAAAAACTGTTTTTT. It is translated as CASSFSTGSGEKLFF. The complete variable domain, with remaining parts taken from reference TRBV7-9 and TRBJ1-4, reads DTGVSQNPRHKITKRGQNVTFRCDPISEHNRLYWYRQTLGQGPEFLTYFQNEAQLEKSRLLSDRFSAERPKGSFSTLEIQRTEQGDSAMYLCASSFSTGSGEKLFFGSGTQLSVL.

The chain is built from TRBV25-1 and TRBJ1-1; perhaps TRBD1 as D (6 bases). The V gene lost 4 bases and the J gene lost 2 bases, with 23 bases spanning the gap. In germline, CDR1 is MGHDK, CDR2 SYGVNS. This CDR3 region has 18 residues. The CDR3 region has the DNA TGTGCCAGCAGTGCGTCCCCAGGGGCGGAGGACCGAAACACTGAAGCTTTCTTT. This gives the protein CASSASPGAEDRNTEAFF.

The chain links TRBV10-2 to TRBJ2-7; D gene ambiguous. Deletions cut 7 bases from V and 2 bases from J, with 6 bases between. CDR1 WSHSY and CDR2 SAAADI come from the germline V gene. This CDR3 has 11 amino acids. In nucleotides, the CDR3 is TGCGCCAGCAAGGAAGCCTACGAGCAGTACTTC. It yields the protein CASKEAYEQYF.

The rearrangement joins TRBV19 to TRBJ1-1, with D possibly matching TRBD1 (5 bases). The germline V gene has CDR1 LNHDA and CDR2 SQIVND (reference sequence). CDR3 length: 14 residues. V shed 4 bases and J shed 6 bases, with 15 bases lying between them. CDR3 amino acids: CASSTQQESPEAFF. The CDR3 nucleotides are TGTGCCAGTAGTACCCAACAGGAATCCCCTGAAGCTTTCTTT.

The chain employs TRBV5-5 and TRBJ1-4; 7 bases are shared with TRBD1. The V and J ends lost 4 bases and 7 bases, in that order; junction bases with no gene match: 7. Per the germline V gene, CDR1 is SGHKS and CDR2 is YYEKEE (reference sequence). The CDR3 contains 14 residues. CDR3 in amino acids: CASSAWTGGEKLFF. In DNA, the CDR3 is TGTGCCAGCAGCGCCTGGACAGGAGGTGAAAAACTGTTTTTT.

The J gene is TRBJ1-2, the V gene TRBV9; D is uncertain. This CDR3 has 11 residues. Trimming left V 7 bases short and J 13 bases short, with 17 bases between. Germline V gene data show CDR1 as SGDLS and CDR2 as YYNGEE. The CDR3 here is CASGREKTPTF. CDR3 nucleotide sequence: TGTGCCAGCGGGCGGGAGAAAACGCCCACCTTC.

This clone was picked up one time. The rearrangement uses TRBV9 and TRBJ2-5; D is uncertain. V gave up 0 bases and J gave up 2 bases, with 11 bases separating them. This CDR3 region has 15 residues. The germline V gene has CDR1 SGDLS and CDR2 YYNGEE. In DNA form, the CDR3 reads TGTGCCAGCAGCGTAGGTGAGGTTAAGCAAGAGACCCAGTACTTC. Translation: CASSVGEVKQETQYF.

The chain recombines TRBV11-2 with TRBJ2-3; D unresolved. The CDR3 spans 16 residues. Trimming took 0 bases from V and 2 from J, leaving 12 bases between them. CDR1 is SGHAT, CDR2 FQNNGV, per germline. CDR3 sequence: CASSLEAAVFTDTQYF. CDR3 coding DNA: TGTGCCAGCAGCTTAGAGGCGGCGGTCTTCACAGATACGCAGTATTTT.

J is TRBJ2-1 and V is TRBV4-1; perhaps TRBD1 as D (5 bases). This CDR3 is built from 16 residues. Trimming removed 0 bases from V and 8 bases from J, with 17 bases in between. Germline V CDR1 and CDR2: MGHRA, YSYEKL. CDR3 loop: CASSQDSLEGAHEQFF. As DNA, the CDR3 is TGCGCCAGCAGCCAAGATAGTCTGGAAGGGGCCCATGAGCAGTTCTTC.

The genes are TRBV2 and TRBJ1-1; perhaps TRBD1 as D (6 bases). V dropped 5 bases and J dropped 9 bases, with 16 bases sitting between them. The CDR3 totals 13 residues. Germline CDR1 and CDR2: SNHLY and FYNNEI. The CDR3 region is CASSSNDRTQAFF. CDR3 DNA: TGTGCCAGCAGTTCAAATGACAGGACCCAAGCTTTCTTT.